A selection of T cell receptor beta chains follows, all from one sample in a study of T cell responses to AZD1222 COVID-19 vaccine. Libraries were prepared by immunoSEQ multiplex PCR; TCRdb keeps only in-frame clonotypes and omits some of them. The sample yields approximately 64,000 clones, 80% to 85% seen once. The starting material was peripheral blood, obtained on day 0 of AZD1222 vaccination. These receptors originate from an adult in good health. The CDR3 runs from the conserved cysteine through the conserved F or W. A D gene is named only where the DNA matches it firmly. Where a row states a size, it is once, few, many or the class of an expanded clone; other rows omit it.

j_call v_call d_call clone_size cdr3_nt cdr3_aa
TRBJ1-1 TRBV12-3/TRBV12-4 NA NA TGTGCCAGCAGTCCGCGACTTTGGACTGAAGCTTTCTTT CASSPRLWTEAFF
TRBJ1-6 TRBV5-6 TRBD1 NA TGTGCCAGCAACACTGGGACAGCGGGTAATTCACCCCTCCACTTT CASNTGTAGNSPLHF
TRBJ1-2 TRBV19 TRBD1 NA TGTGCCAGCCAGACAGGGAACTATGGCTACACCTTC CASQTGNYGYTF
TRBJ2-3 TRBV3-1/TRBV3-2 NA once TGTGCCAGCAGCTCCTCTGTCGATACGCAGTATTTT CASSSSVDTQYF
TRBJ1-5 TRBV15 TRBD1 few TGTGCCACCAGCAGAGATTCCGGGACAGGGGACTACTATAGCAATCAGCCCCAGCATTTT CATSRDSGTGDYYSNQPQHF
TRBJ2-5 TRBV4-3 NA NA TGCGCCAGCAGCCGAACCCTTGGACTGCGCCTGGGGGAGACCCAGTACTTC CASSRTLGLRLGETQYF
TRBJ2-1 TRBV12-3/TRBV12-4 NA once TGTGCCAGCAGTTTAATGGGGGGAGGGCAGTTCTTC CASSLMGGGQFF
TRBJ2-2 TRBV6-2/TRBV6-3 TRBD2 NA TGTGCCAGCAGTGATGGACTAGCGGGGGGGCCCGGGGAGCTGTTTTTT CASSDGLAGGPGELFF
TRBJ2-3 TRBV30 NA NA TGTGCCTGGTCGGAGGTGGATACGCAGTATTTT CAWSEVDTQYF
TRBJ1-2 TRBV5-1 NA few TGCGCCAGCAGCGCACAGGGTTTTGGCTACACCTTC CASSAQGFGYTF
TRBJ2-7 TRBV10-1 NA NA TGCGCCAGCAGTTCGATAGACGAGCAGTACTTC CASSSIDEQYF
TRBJ1-2 TRBV9 NA NA TGTGCCAGCAGCCCCCAGGTTTCTCTCCTCTATGGCTACACCTTC CASSPQVSLLYGYTF
TRBJ2-1 TRBV29-1 TRBD2 few TGCAGCGTTGAGGGGGGACTAGACCCCTGGAATGAGCAGTTCTTC CSVEGGLDPWNEQFF
TRBJ1-1 TRBV28 NA NA TGTGCCAGCAGTTTTGATACTAAAACCTTGAACACTGAAGCTTTCTTT CASSFDTKTLNTEAFF
TRBJ2-2 TRBV3-1/TRBV3-2 NA NA TGTGCCAGCAGCCAAGATTCCGGAGATGGTACCGGGGAGCTGTTTTTT CASSQDSGDGTGELFF
TRBJ2-3 TRBV30 TRBD2 once TGTGCCTGGAGTCCGGGACTAGTCGTGAGCACAGATACGCAGTATTTT CAWSPGLVVSTDTQYF
TRBJ1-5 TRBV4-1 NA few TGCGCCAGCAGCCAAGACCGGGGATTAGGCCAGCCCCAGCATTTT CASSQDRGLGQPQHF
TRBJ2-3 TRBV4-2 TRBD2 few TGTGCCAGCAGCCAAGTTTCGGGGGGGTTGACAGATACGCAGTATTTT CASSQVSGGLTDTQYF
TRBJ1-2 TRBV7-3 NA NA TGTGCCAGCAGCGCCCAGACCGGGGCGCACGATGGCTACACCTTC CASSAQTGAHDGYTF
TRBJ1-5 TRBV19 TRBD1 NA TGTGCCAGTAGCCGAGGACAGGGGATAGGTCAGCCCCAGCATTTT CASSRGQGIGQPQHF
TRBJ2-2 TRBV18 NA once TGTGCCAGCTCACCCGTGGGCCCCGCTATCCCCGGGGAGCTGTTTTTT CASSPVGPAIPGELFF
TRBJ2-7 TRBV5-1 TRBD1 NA TGCGCCAGCAGCTTAACCACAGGGGGTCTCAACGAGCAGTACTTC CASSLTTGGLNEQYF
TRBJ2-7 TRBV9 NA NA TGTGCCAGCAGCGTAGAGACAGGGAGGACCTACGAGCAGTACTTC CASSVETGRTYEQYF
TRBJ1-1 TRBV2 NA NA TGTGCCAGCAGTTTCAGCCCCGGGGACACTGAAGCTTTCTTT CASSFSPGDTEAFF
TRBJ1-3 TRBV30 TRBD1 NA TGTGCCTGGAGTGCCGACAGGGGCTCTGGAAACACCATATATTTT CAWSADRGSGNTIYF
TRBJ2-2 TRBV27 NA once TGTGCCAGCAGTTTATGGGGGCTGAACACCGGGGAGCTGTTTTTT CASSLWGLNTGELFF
TRBJ2-1 TRBV6-1 NA NA TGTGCCAGCAGCGACGAGGGGGGCGCCTACAATGAGCAGTTCTTC CASSDEGGAYNEQFF
TRBJ2-3 TRBV7-9 NA NA TGTGCCAGCAGCTTATTGGCCGGACTCACAGATACGCAGTATTTT CASSLLAGLTDTQYF
TRBJ2-7 TRBV28 NA NA TGTGCCAGCAGACCGGGACAAACTTACGAGCAGTACTTC CASRPGQTYEQYF
TRBJ1-2 TRBV11-2 NA NA TGTGCCAGCAGCTTACGGGGCTATGGCTACACCTTC CASSLRGYGYTF